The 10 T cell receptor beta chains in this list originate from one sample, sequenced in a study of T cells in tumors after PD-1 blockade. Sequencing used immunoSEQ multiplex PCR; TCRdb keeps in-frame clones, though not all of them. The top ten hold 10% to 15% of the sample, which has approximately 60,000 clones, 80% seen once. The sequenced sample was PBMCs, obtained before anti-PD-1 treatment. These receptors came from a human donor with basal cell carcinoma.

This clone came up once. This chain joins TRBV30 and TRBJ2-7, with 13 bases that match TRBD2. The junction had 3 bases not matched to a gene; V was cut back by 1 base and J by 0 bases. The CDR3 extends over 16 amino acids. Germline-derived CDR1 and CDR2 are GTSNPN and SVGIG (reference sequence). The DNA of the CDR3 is TGTGCCTGGAGTGGGACTAGCGGGAGAAGCTCCTACGAGCAGTACTTC. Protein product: CAWSGTSGRSSYEQYF.

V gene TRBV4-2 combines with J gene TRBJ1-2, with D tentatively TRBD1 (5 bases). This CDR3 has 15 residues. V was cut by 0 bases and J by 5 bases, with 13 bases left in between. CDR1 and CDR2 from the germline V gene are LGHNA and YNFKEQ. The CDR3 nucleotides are TGTGCCAGCAGCCAAGAGGGTAGTCAGGGATATGGCTACACCTTC. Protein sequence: CASSQEGSQGYGYTF.

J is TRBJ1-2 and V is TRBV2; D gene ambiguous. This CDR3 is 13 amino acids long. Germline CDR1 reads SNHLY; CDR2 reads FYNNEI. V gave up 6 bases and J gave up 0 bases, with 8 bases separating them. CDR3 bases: TGTGCCAGCAGCCCACAGACTAACTATGGCTACACCTTC. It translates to CASSPQTNYGYTF.

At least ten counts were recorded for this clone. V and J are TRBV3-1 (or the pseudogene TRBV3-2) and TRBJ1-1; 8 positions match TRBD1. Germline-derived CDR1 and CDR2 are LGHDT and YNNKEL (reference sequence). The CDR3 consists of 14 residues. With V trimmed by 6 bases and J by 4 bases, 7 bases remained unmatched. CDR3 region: CASRRGQGSTEAFF. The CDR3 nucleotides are TGTGCCAGCAGACGAGGACAGGGCTCCACTGAAGCTTTCTTT.

CDR3 coding DNA: TGTGCCAGCAGCCGGGACTTGCACTCACCCCTCCACTTT. Translation: CASSRDLHSPLHF. The chain recombines TRBV7-9 with TRBJ1-6; the D gene is possibly TRBD1 (5 bases). The CDR3 length is 13 residues. Per the germline V gene, CDR1 is SEHNR and CDR2 is FQNEAQ (reference sequence). V was trimmed by 5 bases and J by 10 bases, leaving 12 bases between them.

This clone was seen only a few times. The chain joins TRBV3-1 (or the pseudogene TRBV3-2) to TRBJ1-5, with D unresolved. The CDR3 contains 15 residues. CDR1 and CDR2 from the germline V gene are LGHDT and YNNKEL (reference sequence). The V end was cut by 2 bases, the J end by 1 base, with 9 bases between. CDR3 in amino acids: CASSQRMGSNQPQHF. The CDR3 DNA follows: TGTGCCAGCAGCCAAAGGATGGGGAGCAATCAGCCCCAGCATTTT.

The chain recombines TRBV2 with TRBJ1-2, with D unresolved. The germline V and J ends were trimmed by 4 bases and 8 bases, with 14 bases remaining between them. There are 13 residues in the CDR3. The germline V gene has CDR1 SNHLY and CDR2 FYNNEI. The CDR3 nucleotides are TGTGCCAGCAGTGCTGAGGTTCTTTGGGGCTACACCTTC. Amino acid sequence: CASSAEVLWGYTF.

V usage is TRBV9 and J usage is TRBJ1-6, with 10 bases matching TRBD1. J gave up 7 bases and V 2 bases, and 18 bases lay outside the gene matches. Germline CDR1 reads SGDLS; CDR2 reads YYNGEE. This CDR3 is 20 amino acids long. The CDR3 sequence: CASSVSVGDRGGSQNSPLHF. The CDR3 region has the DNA TGTGCCAGCAGCGTCTCGGTCGGGGACAGGGGAGGTTCGCAGAATTCACCCCTCCACTTT.

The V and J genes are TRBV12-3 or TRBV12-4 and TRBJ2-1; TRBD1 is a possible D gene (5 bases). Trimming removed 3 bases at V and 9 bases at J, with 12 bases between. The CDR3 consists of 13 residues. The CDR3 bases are TGTGCCAGCAGTTTGGTGGGGCCGAGTGAGCAGTTCTTC. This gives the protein CASSLVGPSEQFF.

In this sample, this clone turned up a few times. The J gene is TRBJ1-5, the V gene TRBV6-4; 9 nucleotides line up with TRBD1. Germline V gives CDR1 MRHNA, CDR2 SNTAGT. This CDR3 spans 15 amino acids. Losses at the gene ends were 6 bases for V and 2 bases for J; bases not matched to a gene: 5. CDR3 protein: CASSETGGGNQPQHF. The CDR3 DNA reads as TGTGCCAGCAGCGAGACAGGGGGGGGCAATCAGCCCCAGCATTTT.